This T cell receptor beta chain stems from a study of blood T cells in healthy people across ages. Overall study findings and caveats: More naive CD4+ cells and higher diversity marked long-lived donors relative to aged donors.

A second PCR of about 7 to 11 cycles used a sample-barcoded 5' primer and a J-beta primer mix. Each cDNA molecule was tagged by a template-switch adaptor that had 12 random nucleotides. CDR3-containing paired-end reads numbered at least 2.5 million in each sample. TCRdb independently ran MiXCR on the 5' RACE reads; one entry per CDR3 protein. The sample holds approximately 600,000 distinct CDR3 sequences; 45% to 65% are singletons and the top ten take roughly 34%. Comments on this clonotype: The antigen is undetermined.

The CDR3 sequence is 15 residues long. Trimming cost V 7 bases and J 4 bases, with 18 bases left between them. The chain has TRBV12-3 or TRBV12-4 and TRBJ2-3; tentatively, D is TRBD1 (5 bases). Sequencing used blood. The clonotype originates from a man aged 55-75 years in good health. DNA of the CDR3: TGTGCCAGCACCCGATTAAGGGGTTCGGCAGATACGCAGTATTTT. It encodes CASTRLRGSADTQYF.